What follows describes a single T cell receptor (beta chain). The antigen is undetermined. The study ran its PCR with 60 Vbeta and 13 Jbeta primers. Clones were read by immunoSEQ multiplex PCR, and TCRdb kept only the in-frame ones, dropping some. The sample holds approximately 190,000 clones, 75% to 85% seen once. The data are from a study of cytomegalovirus exposure and HLA in healthy donors. General study points: The Asian-associated ancestry cluster reportedly had fewer N-insertions than the roughly 670-donor mean in a later analysis. It has been reported that TCR beta sequences accurately predicted the HLA-A and HLA-B alleles of most subjects. More clonal expansion characterized HLA-associated TCR beta chains than equally common others in a later analysis. As a later analysis showed, a missense DCLRE1C variant was linked to trimming of TCR beta V- and J-genes.

The V gene lost 8 bases and the J gene lost 0 bases, with 12 bases spanning the gap. This CDR3 comprises 14 residues. Germline CDR1 is MNHNS and CDR2 is SASEGT. The sequencing input was PBMCs. J is TRBJ2-3 and V is TRBV6-1; weak D call: TRBD2 (6 bases). This TCR came from a woman younger than 30 in good health and CMV-seronegative. The CDR3 DNA is TGTGCCAGCGGGTGGGCGGGGAGCACAGATACGCAGTATTTT. Amino acid sequence: CASGWAGSTDTQYF.